Following are 28 T cell receptor beta chains from one sample sequenced in a study of cytomegalovirus exposure and HLA in healthy donors. A multiplex PCR was run with 60 Vbeta primers and 13 Jbeta primers. This table comes from immunoSEQ multiplex PCR, and its TCRdb copy is limited to in-frame clones, with some not included. The sample carries roughly 120,000 clones, 80% recorded once. The sequencing sample was made of PBMCs. The receptors derive from a young man in good health and CMV-seronegative.

The V call is TRBV5-1, the J call TRBJ2-2; 11 nucleotides align to TRBD2. The CDR3 is 16 residues long. V gave up 4 bases and J gave up 7 bases; unmatched junction bases: 9. CDR1 is SGHRS, CDR2 YFSETQ, per germline. The CDR3: CASSTRLAGLVGELFF. CDR3 DNA: TGCGCCAGCAGCACTAGACTAGCGGGATTGGTCGGGGAGCTGTTTTTT.

The rearrangement joins TRBV29-1 to TRBJ2-7; 7 positions match TRBD2. Unmatched junction bases numbered 2, after V lost 6 bases and J lost 6 bases. The CDR3 runs to 10 residues. Germline V gene lookup returns CDR1 SQVTM and CDR2 ANQGSEA. CDR3 sequence (DNA): TGCAGCGTGGGGGAGGGCGAGCAGTACTTC. Translating gives CSVGEGEQYF.

The J gene is TRBJ2-6, the V gene TRBV5-1; D is ambiguous. The CDR3 is 16 residues long. Germline values: CDR1 SGHRS, CDR2 YFSETQ. With 0 bases removed from V and 4 bases from J, the gap between germline ends came to 11 bases. The CDR3 coding sequence is TGCGCCAGCAGCTTGGTAGAAGCACGGGGGGCCAACGTCCTGACTTTC. This encodes CASSLVEARGANVLTF.

The rearrangement joins TRBV11-2 to TRBJ2-3; 7 nucleotides align to TRBD2. V gave up 5 bases and J gave up 1 base; unmatched junction bases: 12. Germline CDR1 reads SGHAT; CDR2 reads FQNNGV. The CDR3 spans 17 residues. CDR3 in amino acids: CASSPRRAGEGTDTQYF. The CDR3, as DNA: TGTGCCAGCAGCCCCCGCCGGGCGGGAGAAGGCACAGATACGCAGTATTTT. The full variable domain, with the rest looked up from reference TRBV11-2 and TRBJ2-3, is EAGVAQSPRYKIIEKRQSVAFWCNPISGHATLYWYQQILGQGPKLLIQFQNNGVVDDSQLPKDRFSAERLKGVDSTLKIQPAKLEDSAVYLCASSPRRAGEGTDTQYFGPGTRLTVL.

V is TRBV10-1 and J is TRBJ2-1, with 10 positions matching TRBD2. V lost 3 bases, J lost 9 bases, and 5 bases stayed unmatched. The CDR3 is made up of 14 amino acids. Per germline, CDR1 WNHNN and CDR2 SYGVQD (reference sequence). CDR3 protein: CASSELAGSSEQFF. In DNA, the CDR3 is TGCGCCAGCAGTGAACTAGCGGGATCATCTGAGCAGTTCTTC.

The chain employs TRBV27 and TRBJ2-7, with 8 nucleotides matching TRBD1. This CDR3 region has 13 residues. Germline V gene lookup returns CDR1 MNHEY and CDR2 SMNVEV (reference sequence). Trimming removed 6 bases from V and 2 bases from J; junction bases left unmatched: 3. The CDR3 bases are TGTGCCAGCAGCCGGACAGGGCCCTACGAGCAGTACTTC. This sequence encodes CASSRTGPYEQYF.

The J gene is TRBJ2-7, the V gene TRBV12-5, with D tentatively TRBD1 (6 bases). The CDR3 is 13 amino acids. Trimming pared 1 base from V and 3 bases from J, leaving 7 bases between. CDR1 and CDR2 from the germline V gene are LGHNT and FRNRAP. The DNA of the CDR3 is TGTGCTAGTGGTTTGGGGACAGTCTACGAGCAGTACTTC. Residues: CASGLGTVYEQYF.

The chain uses TRBV20-1 and TRBJ1-2; 7 bases are a match to TRBD1. V shed 4 bases, J shed 5 bases, and the junction held 1 base outside the gene matches. Per germline, CDR1 DFQATT and CDR2 SNEGSKA (reference sequence). CDR3 length: 11 residues. CDR3 loop: CSATRGYGYTF. The CDR3 bases are TGCAGTGCTACCAGGGGGTATGGCTACACCTTC.

Written as DNA, the CDR3 is TGCGCCAGCAGCCAAGATGCGGCAGGGACCTACGAGCAGTACTTC. Encoded protein: CASSQDAAGTYEQYF. The gene calls are TRBV4-3 and TRBJ2-7; D is perhaps TRBD1 (5 bases). Germline CDR1 is LGHNA and CDR2 is YSLEER. This CDR3 region has 15 residues. Trimming removed 0 bases at V and 2 bases at J, with 11 bases between.

The gene calls are TRBV7-9 and TRBJ2-7; possibly TRBD1 for D (6 bases). The CDR3 extends over 13 amino acids. The V end was cut by 3 bases, the J end by 3 bases, with 9 bases between. Germline V lookup: CDR1 SEHNR, CDR2 FQNEAQ (reference sequence). The CDR3 is CASSFEDSYEQYF. The CDR3 DNA reads TGTGCCAGCAGCTTCGAGGACAGCTACGAGCAGTACTTC.

Only one count was recorded for this clone. CDR3 region: CASQTGSGTEAFF. The CDR3 bases are TGTGCCAGTCAGACAGGGTCGGGGACTGAAGCTTTCTTT. J is TRBJ1-1 and V is TRBV19; 7 nucleotides align to TRBD1. Germline V CDR1 and CDR2: LNHDA, SQIVND (reference sequence). CDR3 size: 13 residues. Trimming took 8 bases from V and 5 from J; bases not matched to a gene: 8. Together with reference TRBV19 and TRBJ1-1, the CDR3 gives the full variable domain: DGGITQSPKYLFRKEGQNVTLSCEQNLNHDAMYWYRQDPGQGLRLIYYSQIVNDFQKGDIAEGYSVSREKKESFPLTVTSAQKNPTAFYLCASQTGSGTEAFFGQGTRLTVV.

V and J are TRBV6-1 and TRBJ2-5; 12 bases are shared with TRBD2. With the DNA end fitting TRBJ2-7 better, the J assignment may be wrong. The germline V gene has CDR1 MNHNS and CDR2 SASEGT. The CDR3 contains 15 residues. CDR3 nucleotides: TGTGCCAGCAGTGAACTAGCGGGAGGGCCCCACGAGCAGTACTTC. This sequence encodes CASSELAGGPHEQYF.

The V call is TRBV11-3, the J call TRBJ2-2, with a tentative D call TRBD2 (6 bases). Germline V CDR1 and CDR2: SGHNT, YENEEA. The CDR3 covers 15 residues. V dropped 5 bases and J dropped 2 bases, with 12 bases sitting between them. In DNA, the CDR3 is TGTGCCAGCAGCCCCCTGGCGGGAAACACCGGGGAGCTGTTTTTT. Translating it yields CASSPLAGNTGELFF.

This CDR3 is CASSVEGGFYEQYF. In nucleotides, the CDR3 is TGTGCCAGCAGCGTAGAAGGAGGGTTTTACGAGCAGTACTTC. This chain uses TRBV9 with TRBJ2-7; the D gene is possibly TRBD2 (6 bases). The CDR3 runs to 14 residues. V was cut by 0 bases and J by 4 bases, with 11 bases left in between. Germline-derived CDR1 and CDR2 are SGDLS and YYNGEE.

The chain has TRBV13 and TRBJ1-2; D perhaps matches TRBD1 (6 bases). The CDR3 has 17 amino acids. Germline V gene data show CDR1 as PRHDT and CDR2 as FYEKMQ (reference sequence). With 1 base removed from V and 0 bases from J, the gap between germline ends came to 15 bases. The CDR3 protein is CASSLDRVEDPNYGYTF. The CDR3 bases are TGTGCCAGCAGCTTAGACAGGGTAGAAGATCCTAACTATGGCTACACCTTC. The variable domain in full, with the rest retrieved from reference TRBV13 and TRBJ1-2, is AAGVIQSPRHLIKEKRETATLKCYPIPRHDTVYWYQQGPGQDPQFLISFYEKMQSDKGSIPDRFSAQQFSDYHSELNMSSLELGDSALYFCASSLDRVEDPNYGYTFGSGTRLTVV.

This clone was counted between two and nine times. The CDR3 coding sequence is TGTGCCAGCAGCTTAGGTGGCAGAATGAACACTGAAGCTTTCTTT. Its protein product is CASSLGGRMNTEAFF. J is TRBJ1-1 and V is TRBV7-9; D unresolved. Germline V gene data show CDR1 as SEHNR and CDR2 as FQNEAQ (reference sequence). V lost 1 base and J lost 0, with 9 bases in between. This CDR3 is 15 amino acids long.

V gene TRBV5-1 combines with J gene TRBJ1-5; 7 positions match TRBD1. Germline V gives CDR1 SGHRS, CDR2 YFSETQ. The V segment lost 0 bases and the J segment 9 bases; nucleotides outside the gene matches: 9. CDR3 size: 15 residues. The CDR3 reads CASSLVPGGYGPQHF. The CDR3 DNA reads as TGCGCCAGCAGCTTGGTACCAGGGGGGTATGGGCCCCAGCATTTT.

This clone was counted only a few times. V is TRBV27 and J is TRBJ1-1, with D maybe TRBD1 (6 bases). The CDR3 spans 13 residues. V was trimmed by 5 bases and J by 8 bases, leaving 15 bases between them. Germline values: CDR1 MNHEY, CDR2 SMNVEV (reference sequence). CDR3 sequence: CASSLHGTPEAFF. The CDR3 region has the DNA TGTGCCAGCAGTCTACACGGGACACCAGAAGCTTTCTTT.

V gene TRBV4-1 combines with J gene TRBJ2-1, with 9 bases that match TRBD1. CDR3 length: 15 amino acids. V dropped 4 bases and J dropped 3; count of bases not matched to a gene: 4. Germline CDR1 reads MGHRA; CDR2 reads YSYEKL. CDR3 in DNA: TGCGCCAGCAGCCGCGGGACAGGGTTCTACAATGAGCAGTTCTTC. Encoded protein: CASSRGTGFYNEQFF.

The rearrangement joins TRBV30 to TRBJ2-1; 13 bases are a match to TRBD2. There are 13 residues in the CDR3. Looked up from germline, CDR1 is GTSNPN and CDR2 is SVGIG (reference sequence). The trim removed 5 bases at V and 15 bases at J, leaving 10 bases unmatched. The CDR3 here is CAWVGLAGVRWFF. CDR3 in DNA: TGTGCCTGGGTTGGACTAGCGGGAGTTCGGTGGTTCTTC.

The table lists this clone with a few counts. The V and J genes are TRBV7-9 and TRBJ2-7, with D perhaps TRBD1 (5 bases). Germline values: CDR1 SEHNR, CDR2 FQNEAQ (reference sequence). V was cut by 10 bases and J by 2 bases, with 15 bases left in between. The CDR3 extends over 13 amino acids. In nucleotides, the CDR3 is TGTGCCACCAGTTTGACAGCCACCTACGAGCAGTACTTC. The encoded protein is CATSLTATYEQYF.

This clone was counted between two and nine times. J is TRBJ1-1 and V is TRBV5-4; 9 bases match TRBD1. This CDR3 has 14 residues. After removal of 4 bases from V and 4 bases from J, the junction contained 5 bases not matched to a gene. Germline V gene data show CDR1 as SGHNT and CDR2 as YYREEE (reference sequence). CDR3 coding DNA: TGTGCCAGCAGCCTCGGACAGGGGCCCACTGAAGCTTTCTTT. Translating gives CASSLGQGPTEAFF.

The V call is TRBV7-2, the J call TRBJ2-5, with unresolved D. V gave up 5 bases and J gave up 2 bases, with 9 bases separating them. The CDR3 sequence is 13 residues long. Germline V lookup: CDR1 SGHTA, CDR2 FQGNSA. CDR3 amino acids: CASSPWRQETQYF. The CDR3 DNA follows: TGTGCCAGCAGCCCCTGGCGGCAAGAGACCCAGTACTTC.

The rearrangement links TRBV2 to TRBJ2-7; 10 nucleotides align to TRBD1. The CDR3 runs to 15 residues. The V and J ends lost 5 bases and 5 bases, in that order; junction bases with no gene match: 9. The germline V gene encodes CDR1 SNHLY and CDR2 FYNNEI. In nucleotides, the CDR3 is TGTGCCAGCAGTAGGGCCGGGACAGGGGCCCACGAGCAGTACTTC. Protein sequence: CASSRAGTGAHEQYF.

The chain couples TRBV19 to TRBJ2-5; 7 bases match TRBD1. The V gene's germline CDR1 is LNHDA and CDR2 SQIVND (reference sequence). Trimming took 4 bases from V and 2 from J; bases not matched to a gene: 4. The CDR3 loop spans 14 amino acids. The DNA for the CDR3 is TGTGCCAGTAGTACGGGACAGACACAAGAGACCCAGTACTTC. It translates to CASSTGQTQETQYF.

This clone was observed a few times. The rearrangement joins TRBV6-5 to TRBJ1-1; perhaps TRBD1 as D (5 bases). Deletions cut 5 bases from V and 7 bases from J, with 8 bases between. The length of the CDR3 is 11 residues. Looked up from germline, CDR1 is MNHEY and CDR2 is SVGAGI. The CDR3 sequence is CASSRGIEAFF. DNA for the CDR3: TGTGCCAGCAGTCGGGGGATTGAAGCTTTCTTT.

The chain employs TRBV5-1 and TRBJ2-1, with D hard to call. Between the trimmed V and J ends, which lost 4 bases and 5 bases, there was a span of 4 bases. The germline V gene has CDR1 SGHRS and CDR2 YFSETQ. The CDR3 consists of 11 residues. CDR3: CASSLNNEQFF. CDR3 bases: TGCGCCAGCAGCCTAAACAATGAGCAGTTCTTC.

The chain carries TRBV6-5 and TRBJ2-5; 8 bases fit TRBD2. CDR3 size: 11 residues. The V gene's germline CDR1 is MNHEY and CDR2 SVGAGI. V lost 5 bases to trimming and J lost 11 bases; unmatched junction nucleotides: 4. CDR3 bases: TGTGCCAGCAGTCCCGGGGGGGAGCAGTACTTC. Its translation is CASSPGGEQYF.